This is a list of T cell receptor beta chains from one sample in a study of blood T cell repertoires in COVID-19. Sequenced by immunoSEQ multiplex PCR; TCRdb stores in-frame clones only, minus some. Of about 160,000 clones in the sample, 81% are singletons; the top ten hold roughly 9.6%. The specimen sequenced was peripheral blood. The receptor set was obtained from a man between 60 and 75 years old with active or convalescent COVID-19. Both conserved end residues are part of each CDR3. The D gene is left open where the match is weak. Not every row has a clone size; where given, it reads once, few, many or a size class.

v_call: TRBV10-1
clone_size: .
d_call: TRBD1
j_call: TRBJ2-1
cdr3_aa: CASSDRAGGGFPHNEQFF
cdr3_nt: TGCGCCAGCAGTGACCGGGCAGGGGGCGGGTTTCCCCACAATGAGCAGTTCTTC

v_call: TRBV9
clone_size: .
d_call: TRBD1
j_call: TRBJ2-2
cdr3_aa: CASARTGDTGELFF
cdr3_nt: TGTGCCAGCGCGAGGACAGGGGACACCGGGGAGCTGTTTTTT

v_call: TRBV10-1
clone_size: few
d_call: TRBD2
j_call: TRBJ2-7
cdr3_aa: CASSEHSGSTEQYF
cdr3_nt: TGCGCCAGCAGTGAGCACAGCGGGAGTACCGAGCAGTACTTC

v_call: TRBV5-4
clone_size: .
d_call: TRBD2
j_call: TRBJ2-5
cdr3_aa: CASSPNLAGGRETQYF
cdr3_nt: TGTGCCAGCAGCCCGAACCTAGCGGGAGGACGAGAGACCCAGTACTTC

v_call: TRBV23-1
clone_size: .
d_call: TRBD1
j_call: TRBJ2-5
cdr3_aa: CASSQNHRQGRLQETQYF
cdr3_nt: TGCGCCAGCAGTCAAAATCACCGACAGGGGAGGTTGCAAGAGACCCAGTACTTC

v_call: TRBV5-1
clone_size: few
d_call: .
j_call: TRBJ2-2
cdr3_aa: CASSWERGGTGELFF
cdr3_nt: TGCGCCAGCAGCTGGGAAAGGGGCGGCACCGGGGAGCTGTTTTTT

v_call: TRBV23-1
clone_size: .
d_call: .
j_call: TRBJ2-1
cdr3_aa: CASSQTTSTGNEQFF
cdr3_nt: TGCGCCAGCAGTCAAACTACTAGTACGGGCAATGAGCAGTTCTTC

v_call: TRBV5-1
clone_size: .
d_call: .
j_call: TRBJ1-6
cdr3_aa: CASSLGQNNSPLHF
cdr3_nt: TGCGCCAGCAGCTTGGGACAGAATAATTCACCCCTCCACTTT

v_call: TRBV24-1
clone_size: .
d_call: TRBD1
j_call: TRBJ1-2
cdr3_aa: CATSDSAGQGNYGYTF
cdr3_nt: TGTGCCACCAGTGATTCCGCCGGACAGGGGAACTATGGCTACACCTTC

v_call: TRBV7-9
clone_size: .
d_call: TRBD2
j_call: TRBJ2-5
cdr3_aa: CASSSPPQRGNQETQYF
cdr3_nt: TGTGCCAGCAGCTCCCCCCCGCAGCGGGGAAACCAAGAGACCCAGTACTTC

v_call: TRBV28
clone_size: .
d_call: .
j_call: TRBJ2-7
cdr3_aa: CASSLWGGRAGSYEQYF
cdr3_nt: TGTGCCAGCAGTTTATGGGGGGGACGGGCGGGCTCCTACGAGCAGTACTTC